This TCR beta chain is drawn from a study of cytomegalovirus exposure and HLA in healthy donors. Whole-study context: From HLA-typed donors, an early data release held tens of millions of unique TCRs.

Regarding this clone: Its antigen is undetermined.

This PCR relied on a set of 60 Vbeta primers and 13 Jbeta primers. The repertoire was sequenced with immunoSEQ multiplex PCR; TCRdb's copy has only in-frame clones and lacks some. The data show 84,000 or so clones, with 77% seen just once and roughly 3.5% held by the top ten. This CDR3 region has 14 residues. Germline values: CDR1 LNHNV, CDR2 YYDKDF (reference sequence). V was trimmed by 5 bases and J by 2 bases, leaving 12 bases between them. Study results and limitations: An assumption of roughly uniform sequencing depth across donors underlay the presence/absence analyses. Later analysis placed DRB1 highest and HLA-C lowest in TCR association rates, which differed by HLA locus. Immune exposure information comprised only CMV serostatus.

The chain combines TRBV15 with TRBJ1-1; D possibly corresponds to TRBD1 (6 bases). The receptor's source is a young man in good health and CMV-seronegative. The sample was PBMCs. The CDR3 loop reads CATSGARGNTEAFF. The CDR3 region has the DNA TGTGCCACCAGCGGCGCCAGGGGAAACACTGAAGCTTTCTTT.